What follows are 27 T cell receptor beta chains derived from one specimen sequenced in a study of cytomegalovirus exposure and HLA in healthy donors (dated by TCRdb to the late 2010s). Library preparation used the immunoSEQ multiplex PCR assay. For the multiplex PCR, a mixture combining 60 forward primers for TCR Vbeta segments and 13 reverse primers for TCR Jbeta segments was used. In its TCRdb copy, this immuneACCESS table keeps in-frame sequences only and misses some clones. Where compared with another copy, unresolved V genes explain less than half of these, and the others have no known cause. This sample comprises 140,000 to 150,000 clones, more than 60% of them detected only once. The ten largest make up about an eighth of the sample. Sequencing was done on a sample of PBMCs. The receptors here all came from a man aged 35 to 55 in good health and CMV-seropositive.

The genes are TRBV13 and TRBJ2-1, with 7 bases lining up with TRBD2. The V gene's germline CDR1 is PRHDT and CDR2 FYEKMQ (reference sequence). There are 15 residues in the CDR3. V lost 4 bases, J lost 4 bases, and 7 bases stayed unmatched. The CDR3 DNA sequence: TGTGCCAGCAGCTCCCTCGCGCGGGGGTACAATGAGCAGTTCTTC. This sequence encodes CASSSLARGYNEQFF.

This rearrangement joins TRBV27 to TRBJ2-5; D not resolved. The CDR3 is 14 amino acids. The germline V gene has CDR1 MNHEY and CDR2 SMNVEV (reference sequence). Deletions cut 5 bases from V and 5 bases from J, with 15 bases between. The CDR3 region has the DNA TGTGCCAGCAGTCCGCAATCGGGTGGTGAGACCCAGTACTTC. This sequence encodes CASSPQSGGETQYF.

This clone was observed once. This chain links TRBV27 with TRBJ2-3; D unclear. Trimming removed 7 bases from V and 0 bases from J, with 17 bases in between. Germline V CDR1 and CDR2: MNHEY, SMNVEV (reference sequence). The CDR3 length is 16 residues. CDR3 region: CASIERSTTSTDTQYF. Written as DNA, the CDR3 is TGTGCCAGCATCGAACGATCGACGACTAGCACAGATACGCAGTATTTT.

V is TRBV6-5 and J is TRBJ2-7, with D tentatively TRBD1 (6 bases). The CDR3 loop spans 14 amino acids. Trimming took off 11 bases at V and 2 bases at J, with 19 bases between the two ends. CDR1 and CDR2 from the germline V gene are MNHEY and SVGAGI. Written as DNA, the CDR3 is TGTGCCGCCCGACCGGGACACCTTCCCTACGAGCAGTACTTC. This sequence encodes CAARPGHLPYEQYF.

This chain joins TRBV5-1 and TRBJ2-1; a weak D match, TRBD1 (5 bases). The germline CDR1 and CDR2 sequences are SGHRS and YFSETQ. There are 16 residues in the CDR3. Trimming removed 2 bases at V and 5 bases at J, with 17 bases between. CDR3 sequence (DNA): TGCGCCAGCAGCTTTTCGGGCAGGGCTGAGAACAATGAGCAGTTCTTC. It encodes CASSFSGRAENNEQFF.

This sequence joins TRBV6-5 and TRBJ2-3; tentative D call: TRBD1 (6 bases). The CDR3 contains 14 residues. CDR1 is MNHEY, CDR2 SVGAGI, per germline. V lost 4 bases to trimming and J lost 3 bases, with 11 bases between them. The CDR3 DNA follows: TGTGCCAGCAGTTCCTTGGGGGCGACAGATACGCAGTATTTT. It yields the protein CASSSLGATDTQYF.

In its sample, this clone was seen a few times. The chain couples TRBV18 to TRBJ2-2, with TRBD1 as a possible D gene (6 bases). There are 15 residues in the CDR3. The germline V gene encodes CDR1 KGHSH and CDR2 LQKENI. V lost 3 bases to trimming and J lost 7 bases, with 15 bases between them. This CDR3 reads CASSPGTLSGGELFF. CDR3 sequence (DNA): TGTGCCAGCTCACCCGGGACACTTTCTGGCGGGGAGCTGTTTTTT.

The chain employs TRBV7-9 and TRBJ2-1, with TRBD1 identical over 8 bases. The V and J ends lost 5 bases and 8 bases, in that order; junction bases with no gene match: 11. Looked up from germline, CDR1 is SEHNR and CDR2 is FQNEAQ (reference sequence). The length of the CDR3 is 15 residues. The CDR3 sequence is CASSRQGAEVDEQFF. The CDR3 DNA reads TGTGCCAGCAGCCGCCAGGGGGCTGAGGTAGATGAGCAGTTCTTC.

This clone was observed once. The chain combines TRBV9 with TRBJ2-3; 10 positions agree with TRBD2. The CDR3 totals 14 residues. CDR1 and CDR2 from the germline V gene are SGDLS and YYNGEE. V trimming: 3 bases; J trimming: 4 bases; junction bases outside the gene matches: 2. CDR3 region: CASSEAGGADTQYF. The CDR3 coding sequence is TGTGCCAGCAGCGAAGCGGGAGGGGCAGATACGCAGTATTTT.

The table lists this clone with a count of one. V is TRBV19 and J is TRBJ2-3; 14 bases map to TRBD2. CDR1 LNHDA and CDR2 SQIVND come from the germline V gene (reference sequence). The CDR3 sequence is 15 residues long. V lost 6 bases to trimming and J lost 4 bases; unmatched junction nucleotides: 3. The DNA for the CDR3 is TGTGCCAGTAGAAGACTAGCGGGAGGGCCAGATACGCAGTATTTT. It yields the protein CASRRLAGGPDTQYF.

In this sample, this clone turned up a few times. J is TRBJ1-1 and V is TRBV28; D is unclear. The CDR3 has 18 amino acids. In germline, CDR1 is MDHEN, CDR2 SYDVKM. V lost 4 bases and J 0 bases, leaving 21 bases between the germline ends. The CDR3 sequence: CASSSLADGWPMNTEAFF. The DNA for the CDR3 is TGTGCCAGCAGTTCGTTAGCCGACGGGTGGCCTATGAACACTGAAGCTTTCTTT.

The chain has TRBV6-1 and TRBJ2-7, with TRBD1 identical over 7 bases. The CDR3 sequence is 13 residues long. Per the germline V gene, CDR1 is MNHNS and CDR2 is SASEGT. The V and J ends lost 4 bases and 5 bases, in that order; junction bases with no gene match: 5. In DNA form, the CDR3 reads TGTGCCAGCAGTGGGGAAGGGGGCCACGAGCAGTACTTC. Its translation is CASSGEGGHEQYF.

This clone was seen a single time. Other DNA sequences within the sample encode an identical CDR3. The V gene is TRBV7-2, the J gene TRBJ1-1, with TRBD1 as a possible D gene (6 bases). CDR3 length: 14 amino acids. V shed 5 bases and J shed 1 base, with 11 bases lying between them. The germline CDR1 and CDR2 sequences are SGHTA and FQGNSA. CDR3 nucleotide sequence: TGTGCCAGCAGCCCAGGGGCTGCGAACACTGAAGCTTTCTTT. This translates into CASSPGAANTEAFF.

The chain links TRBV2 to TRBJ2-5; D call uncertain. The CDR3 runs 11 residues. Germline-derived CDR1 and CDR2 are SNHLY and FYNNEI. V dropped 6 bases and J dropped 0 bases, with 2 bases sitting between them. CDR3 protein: CASSYQETQYF. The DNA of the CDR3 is TGTGCCAGCAGCTACCAAGAGACCCAGTACTTC.

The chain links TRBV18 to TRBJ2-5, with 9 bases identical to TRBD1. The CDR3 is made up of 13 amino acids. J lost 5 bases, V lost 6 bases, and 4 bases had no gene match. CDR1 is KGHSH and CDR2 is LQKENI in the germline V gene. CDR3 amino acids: CASSTGGSETQYF. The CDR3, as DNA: TGTGCCAGCTCGACAGGGGGTTCGGAGACCCAGTACTTC.

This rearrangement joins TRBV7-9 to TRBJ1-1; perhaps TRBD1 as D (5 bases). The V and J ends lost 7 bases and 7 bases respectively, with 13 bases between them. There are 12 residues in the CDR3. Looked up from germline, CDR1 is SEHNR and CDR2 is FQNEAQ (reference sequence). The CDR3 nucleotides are TGTGCCAGCAAAAGGGGCCCCCATGAAGCTTTCTTT. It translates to CASKRGPHEAFF.

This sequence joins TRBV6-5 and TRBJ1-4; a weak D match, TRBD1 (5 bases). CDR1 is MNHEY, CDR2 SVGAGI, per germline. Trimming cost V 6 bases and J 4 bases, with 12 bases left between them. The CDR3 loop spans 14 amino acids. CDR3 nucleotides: TGTGCCAGCAGGGGGCGATCGGTTAATGAAAAACTGTTTTTT. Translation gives CASRGRSVNEKLFF.

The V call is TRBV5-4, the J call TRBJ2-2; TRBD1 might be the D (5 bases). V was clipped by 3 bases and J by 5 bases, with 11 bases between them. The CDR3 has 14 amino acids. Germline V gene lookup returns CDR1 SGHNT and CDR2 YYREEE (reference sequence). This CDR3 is CASSSTGVTGELFF. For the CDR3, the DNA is TGTGCCAGCAGCTCAACAGGTGTGACCGGGGAGCTGTTTTTT.

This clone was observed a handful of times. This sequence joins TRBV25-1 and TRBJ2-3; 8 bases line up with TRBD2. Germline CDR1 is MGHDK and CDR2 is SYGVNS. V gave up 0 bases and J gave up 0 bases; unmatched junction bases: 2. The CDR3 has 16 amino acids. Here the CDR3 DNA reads TGTGCCAGCAGTGAATATTCTAGCGGGAGCACAGATACGCAGTATTTT. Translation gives CASSEYSSGSTDTQYF.

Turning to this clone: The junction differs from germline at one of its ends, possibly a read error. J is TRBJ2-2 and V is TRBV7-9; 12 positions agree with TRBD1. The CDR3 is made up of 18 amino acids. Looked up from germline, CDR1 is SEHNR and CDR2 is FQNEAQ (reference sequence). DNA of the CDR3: TGTTCCAGCAGCTCCCCGGGACAGGGGGCTGGGAGGGCCGGGGAGCTGTTTTTT. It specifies CSSSSPGQGAGRAGELFF.

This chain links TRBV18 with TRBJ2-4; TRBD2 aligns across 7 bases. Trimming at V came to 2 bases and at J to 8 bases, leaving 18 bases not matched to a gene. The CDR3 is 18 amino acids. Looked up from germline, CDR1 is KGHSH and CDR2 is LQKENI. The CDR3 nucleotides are TGTGCCAGCTCACCAGGCTCGGCTAGCGGTCCCACCAGGGACATTCAGTACTTC. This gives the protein CASSPGSASGPTRDIQYF.

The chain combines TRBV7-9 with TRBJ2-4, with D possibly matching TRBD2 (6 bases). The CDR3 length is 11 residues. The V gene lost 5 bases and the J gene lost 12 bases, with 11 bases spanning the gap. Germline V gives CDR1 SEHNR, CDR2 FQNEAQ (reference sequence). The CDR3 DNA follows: TGTGCCAGCAGCCTCCTGGGGGGTCAGTACTTC. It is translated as CASSLLGGQYF.

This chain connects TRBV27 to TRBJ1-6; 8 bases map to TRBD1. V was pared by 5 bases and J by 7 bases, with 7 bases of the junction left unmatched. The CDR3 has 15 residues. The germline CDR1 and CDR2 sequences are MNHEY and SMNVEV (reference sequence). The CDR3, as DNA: TGTGCCAGCAGTATCTTGGACAGGGACAATTCACCCCTCCACTTT. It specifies CASSILDRDNSPLHF.

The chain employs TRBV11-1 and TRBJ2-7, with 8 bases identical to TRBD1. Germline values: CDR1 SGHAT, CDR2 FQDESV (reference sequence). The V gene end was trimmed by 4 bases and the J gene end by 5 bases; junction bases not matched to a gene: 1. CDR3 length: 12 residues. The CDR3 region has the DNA TGTGCCAGCAGCTCGACAGGGGACGAGCAGTACTTC. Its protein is CASSSTGDEQYF.

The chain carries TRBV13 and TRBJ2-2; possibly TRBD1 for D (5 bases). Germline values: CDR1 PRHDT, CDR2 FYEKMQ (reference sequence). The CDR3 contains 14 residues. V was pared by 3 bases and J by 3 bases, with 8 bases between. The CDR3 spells CASSFWGHTGELFF. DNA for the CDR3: TGTGCCAGCAGCTTCTGGGGCCACACCGGGGAGCTGTTTTTT.

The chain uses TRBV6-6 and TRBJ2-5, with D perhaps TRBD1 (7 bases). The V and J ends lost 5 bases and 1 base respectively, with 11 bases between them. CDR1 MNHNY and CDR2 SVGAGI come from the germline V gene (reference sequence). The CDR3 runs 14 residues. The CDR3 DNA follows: TGTGCCAGCAGTGGCGGGACAGTCCAAGAGACCCAGTACTTC. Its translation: CASSGGTVQETQYF.

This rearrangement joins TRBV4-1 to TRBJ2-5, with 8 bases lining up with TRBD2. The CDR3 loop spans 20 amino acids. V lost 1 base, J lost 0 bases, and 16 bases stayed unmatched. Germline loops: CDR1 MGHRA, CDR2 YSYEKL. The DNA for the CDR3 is TGCGCCAGCAGCCAAGTCACTAAACTCAGCGGGAGTCGTAACCAAGAGACCCAGTACTTC. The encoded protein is CASSQVTKLSGSRNQETQYF.